This T cell receptor beta chain is from a study of blood T cell repertoires in COVID-19. Germline CDR1 is LNHDA and CDR2 is SQIVND (reference sequence). Trimming cost V 1 base and J 4 bases, with 19 bases left between them. The CDR3 spans 17 residues. The authors' processing: Amplification of reference gene primers was used by the study to estimate nucleated cell counts. Assay: immunoSEQ multiplex PCR; the TCRdb copy retains only in-frame clones and omits some. From that table come the V and J calls and clone size; the DNA was used to work out D and trimming. The repertoire holds around 150,000 clones, with 65% to 85% as singletons.

The rearrangement joins TRBV19 to TRBJ2-5; D might be TRBD1 (6 bases). Material for sequencing was peripheral blood. The clonotype comes from a man between 60 and 70 years old with active or convalescent COVID-19. The CDR3 sequence is CASSIGPETGIGETQYF. DNA for the CDR3: TGTGCCAGTAGTATAGGCCCAGAAACAGGGATAGGAGAGACCCAGTACTTC. The full variable domain, in which reference TRBV19 and TRBJ2-5 provide the parts outside the CDR3, is DGGITQSPKYLFRKEGQNVTLSCEQNLNHDAMYWYRQDPGQGLRLIYYSQIVNDFQKGDIAEGYSVSREKKESFPLTVTSAQKNPTAFYLCASSIGPETGIGETQYFGPGTRLLVL.